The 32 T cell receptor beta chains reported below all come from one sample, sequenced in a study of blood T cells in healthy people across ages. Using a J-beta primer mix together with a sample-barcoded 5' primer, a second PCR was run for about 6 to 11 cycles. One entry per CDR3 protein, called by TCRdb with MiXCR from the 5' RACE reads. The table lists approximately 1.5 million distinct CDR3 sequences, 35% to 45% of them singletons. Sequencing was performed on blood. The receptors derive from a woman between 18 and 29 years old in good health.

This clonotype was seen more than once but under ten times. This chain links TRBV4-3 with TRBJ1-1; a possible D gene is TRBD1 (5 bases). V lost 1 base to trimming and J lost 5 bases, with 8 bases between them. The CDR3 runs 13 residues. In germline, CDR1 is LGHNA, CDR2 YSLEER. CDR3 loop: CASSQVRTTEAFF. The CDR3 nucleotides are TGCGCCAGCAGCCAAGTTCGGACAACTGAAGCTTTCTTT.

The CDR3 bases are TGCAGCGTTGCGACCGGAATAGCCAAAAACATTCAGTACTTC. As protein: CSVATGIAKNIQYF. This chain connects TRBV29-1 to TRBJ2-4; D gene unclear. The CDR3 spans 14 residues. V lost 4 bases, J lost 0 bases, and 10 bases lay in between. Germline CDR1 SQVTM, CDR2 ANQGSEA.

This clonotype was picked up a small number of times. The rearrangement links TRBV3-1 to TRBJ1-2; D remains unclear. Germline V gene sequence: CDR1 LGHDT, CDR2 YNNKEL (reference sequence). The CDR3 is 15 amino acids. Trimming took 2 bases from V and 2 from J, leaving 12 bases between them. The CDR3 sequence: CASSQRAVQNYGYTF. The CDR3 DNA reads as TGTGCCAGCAGCCAAAGGGCGGTACAAAACTATGGCTACACCTTC.

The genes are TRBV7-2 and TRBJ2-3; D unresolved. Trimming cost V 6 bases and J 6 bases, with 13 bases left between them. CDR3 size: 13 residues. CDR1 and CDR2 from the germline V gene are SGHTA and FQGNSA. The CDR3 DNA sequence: TGTGCCAGCAGTGGAAAAATGGGCGATACGCAGTATTTT. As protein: CASSGKMGDTQYF.

The CDR3 loop reads CASSRTAGHEQYF. CDR3 nucleotides: TGTGCCAGCAGCCGGACGGCGGGTCACGAGCAGTACTTC. The chain combines TRBV3-1 with TRBJ2-4; a weak D match, TRBD2 (5 bases). The J call could be wrong; TRBJ2-7 is a better fit for the DNA end. The germline V gene encodes CDR1 LGHDT and CDR2 YNNKEL (reference sequence). The CDR3 is 13 amino acids.

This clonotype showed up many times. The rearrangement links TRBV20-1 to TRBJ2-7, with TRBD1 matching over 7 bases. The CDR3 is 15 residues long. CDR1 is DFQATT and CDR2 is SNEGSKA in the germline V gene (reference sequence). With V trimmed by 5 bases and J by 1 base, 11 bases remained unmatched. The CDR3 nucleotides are TGCAGTGCTGAACCCCGGGACAGTCCGTCCTACGAGCAGTACTTC. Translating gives CSAEPRDSPSYEQYF.

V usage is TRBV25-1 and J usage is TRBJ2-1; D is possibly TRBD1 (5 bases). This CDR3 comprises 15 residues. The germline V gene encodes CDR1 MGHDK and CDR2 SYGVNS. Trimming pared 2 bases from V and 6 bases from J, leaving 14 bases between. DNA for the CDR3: TGTGCCAGCAGTGAAAGCCAGGGTTACCCCAATGAGCAGTTCTTC. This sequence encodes CASSESQGYPNEQFF.

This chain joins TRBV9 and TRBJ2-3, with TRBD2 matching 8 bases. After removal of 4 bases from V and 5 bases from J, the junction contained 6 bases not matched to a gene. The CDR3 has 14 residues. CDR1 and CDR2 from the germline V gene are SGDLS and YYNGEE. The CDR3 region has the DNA TGTGCCAGCAGCACTAGCGGCTTGGGAGATACGCAGTATTTT. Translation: CASSTSGLGDTQYF.

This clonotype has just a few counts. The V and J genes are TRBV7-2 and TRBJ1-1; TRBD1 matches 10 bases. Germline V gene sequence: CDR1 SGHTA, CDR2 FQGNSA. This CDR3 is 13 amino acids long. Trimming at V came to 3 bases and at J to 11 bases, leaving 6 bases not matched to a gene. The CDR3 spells CASSFPPGQGAFF. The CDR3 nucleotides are TGTGCCAGCAGCTTCCCTCCGGGACAGGGGGCTTTCTTT.

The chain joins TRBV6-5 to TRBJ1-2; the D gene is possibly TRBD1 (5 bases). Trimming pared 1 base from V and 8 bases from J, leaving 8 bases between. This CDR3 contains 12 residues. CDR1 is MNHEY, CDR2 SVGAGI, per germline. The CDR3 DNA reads TGTGCCAGCAGTTACTGGAGGGGCGGCTACACCTTC. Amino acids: CASSYWRGGYTF.

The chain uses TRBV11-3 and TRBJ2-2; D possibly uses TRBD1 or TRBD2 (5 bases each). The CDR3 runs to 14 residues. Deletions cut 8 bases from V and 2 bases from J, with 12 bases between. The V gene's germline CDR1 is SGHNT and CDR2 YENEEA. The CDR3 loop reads CASGAGRNTGELFF. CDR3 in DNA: TGTGCCAGCGGGGCGGGCAGAAACACCGGGGAGCTGTTTTTT.

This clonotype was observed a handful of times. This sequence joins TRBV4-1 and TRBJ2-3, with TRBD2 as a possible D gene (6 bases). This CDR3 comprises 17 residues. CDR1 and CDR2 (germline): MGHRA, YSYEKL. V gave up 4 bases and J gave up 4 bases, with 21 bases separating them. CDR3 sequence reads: CASSLATGTFPADTQYF. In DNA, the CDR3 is TGCGCCAGCAGCCTCGCCACCGGGACTTTCCCCGCAGATACGCAGTATTTT.

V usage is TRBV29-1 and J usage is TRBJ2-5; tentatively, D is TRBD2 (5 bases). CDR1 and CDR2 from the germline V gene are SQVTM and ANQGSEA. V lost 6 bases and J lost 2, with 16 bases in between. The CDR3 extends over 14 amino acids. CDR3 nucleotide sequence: TGCAGCGTCGTCGGGAAACTGACACAAGAGACCCAGTACTTC. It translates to CSVVGKLTQETQYF.

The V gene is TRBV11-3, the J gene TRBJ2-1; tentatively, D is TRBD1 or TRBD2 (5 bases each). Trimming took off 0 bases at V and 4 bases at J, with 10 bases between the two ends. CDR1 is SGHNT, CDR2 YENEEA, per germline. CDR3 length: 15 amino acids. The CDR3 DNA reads TGTGCCAGCAGCTTAGACACGGGACGGTACAATGAGCAGTTCTTC. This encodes CASSLDTGRYNEQFF.

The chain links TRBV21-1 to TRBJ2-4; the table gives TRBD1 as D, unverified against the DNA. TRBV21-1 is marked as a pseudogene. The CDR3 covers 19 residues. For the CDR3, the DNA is TGTGCCAGCAGCGGGAGGACAGTCGAACCTGTCCTAGCCAAAAACATTCAGTACTTC. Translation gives CASSGRTVEPVLAKNIQYF.

Written as DNA, the CDR3 is TGCAGTGCTAGAGAACTTGTGGTTCAGGGTCAGCCCCAGCATTTT. It yields the protein CSARELVVQGQPQHF. V usage is TRBV20-1 and J usage is TRBJ1-5; TRBD1 might be the D (5 bases). The ends were cut back, 0 bases at V and 6 bases at J, with 15 bases in the middle. Germline CDR1 and CDR2: DFQATT and SNEGSKA (reference sequence). This CDR3 region has 15 residues.

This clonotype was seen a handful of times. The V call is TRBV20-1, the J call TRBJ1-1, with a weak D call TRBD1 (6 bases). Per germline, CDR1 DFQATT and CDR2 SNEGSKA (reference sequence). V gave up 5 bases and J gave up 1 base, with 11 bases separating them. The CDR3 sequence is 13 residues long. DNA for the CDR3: TGCAGTGCTGTGAGGACAGAGAACACTGAAGCTTTCTTT. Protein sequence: CSAVRTENTEAFF.

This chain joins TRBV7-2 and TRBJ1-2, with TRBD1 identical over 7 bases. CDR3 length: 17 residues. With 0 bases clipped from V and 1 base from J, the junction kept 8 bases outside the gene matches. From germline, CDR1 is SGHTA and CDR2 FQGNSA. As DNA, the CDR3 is TGTGCCAGCAGCTTAGCGTTCCGAGGGACAGTTAACTATGGCTACACCTTC. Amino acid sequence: CASSLAFRGTVNYGYTF.

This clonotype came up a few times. CDR3 bases: TGTGCCAGCAGCCTGGCGTTGGGGCAGAACACTGAAGCTTTCTTT. This sequence encodes CASSLALGQNTEAFF. The chain has TRBV5-5 and TRBJ1-1, with D possibly matching TRBD1 (5 bases). Germline loops: CDR1 SGHKS, CDR2 YYEKEE (reference sequence). Trimming stripped 4 bases from V and 1 base from J, with 14 bases between. This CDR3 contains 15 residues.

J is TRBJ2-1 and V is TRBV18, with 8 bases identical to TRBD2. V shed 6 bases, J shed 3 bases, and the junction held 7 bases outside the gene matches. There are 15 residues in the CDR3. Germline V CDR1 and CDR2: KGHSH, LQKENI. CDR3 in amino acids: CASSPETSDYNEQFF. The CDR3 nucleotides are TGTGCCAGCTCTCCGGAGACTAGCGACTACAATGAGCAGTTCTTC. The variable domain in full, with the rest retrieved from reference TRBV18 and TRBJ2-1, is NAGVMQNPRHLVRRRGQEARLRCSPMKGHSHVYWYRQLPEEGLKFMVYLQKENIIDESGMPKERFSAEFPKEGPSILRIQQVVRGDSAAYFCASSPETSDYNEQFFGPGTRLTVL.

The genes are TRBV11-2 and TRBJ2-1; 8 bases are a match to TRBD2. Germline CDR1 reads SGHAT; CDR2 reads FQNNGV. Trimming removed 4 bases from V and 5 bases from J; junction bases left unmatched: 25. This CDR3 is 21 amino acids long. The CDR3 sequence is CASSSTPRTSRRALMDNEQFF. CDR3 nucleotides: TGTGCCAGCAGCTCGACGCCTCGGACTAGCAGGAGGGCCCTGATGGACAATGAGCAGTTCTTC.

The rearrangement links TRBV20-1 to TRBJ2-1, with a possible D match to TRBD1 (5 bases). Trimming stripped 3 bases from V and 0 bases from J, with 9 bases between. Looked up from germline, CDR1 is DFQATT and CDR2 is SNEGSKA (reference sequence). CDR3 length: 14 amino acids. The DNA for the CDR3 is TGCAGTGCTAGGGGGCGAAACTCCTACAATGAGCAGTTCTTC. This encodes CSARGRNSYNEQFF.

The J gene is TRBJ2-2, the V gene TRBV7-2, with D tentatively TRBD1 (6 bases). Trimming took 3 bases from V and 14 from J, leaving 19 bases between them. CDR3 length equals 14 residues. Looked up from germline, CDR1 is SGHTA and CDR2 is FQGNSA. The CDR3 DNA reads TGTGCCAGCAGCTTTGCATCAGGGGAGCGGTTCCTGTTTTTT. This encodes CASSFASGERFLFF.

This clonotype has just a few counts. The DNA of the CDR3 is TGTGCTAGTGGTCCACGACCGGGAGCTGAAGCTTTCTTT. Translation: CASGPRPGAEAFF. V and J are TRBV12-5 and TRBJ1-1; the D is unclear. Germline V lookup: CDR1 LGHNT, CDR2 FRNRAP. The CDR3 runs 13 residues. Trimming shortened V by 5 bases and J by 6 bases, and 13 bases separated the two germline ends.

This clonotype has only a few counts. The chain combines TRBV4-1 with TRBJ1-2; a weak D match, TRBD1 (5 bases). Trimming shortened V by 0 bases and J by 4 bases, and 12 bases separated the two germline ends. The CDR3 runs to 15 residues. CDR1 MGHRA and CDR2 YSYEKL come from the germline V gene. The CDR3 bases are TGCGCCAGCAGCCAAGATCGGGGGACGGCCTATGGCTACACCTTC. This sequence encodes CASSQDRGTAYGYTF.

CDR3 region: CASSGTGRHNEQFF. CDR3 nucleotides: TGTGCCAGCAGTGGGACAGGGAGGCACAATGAGCAGTTCTTC. The V and J genes are TRBV6-2 or TRBV6-3 and TRBJ2-1; 9 nucleotides line up with TRBD1. V was pared by 5 bases and J by 5 bases, with 4 bases of the junction left unmatched. The CDR3 consists of 14 residues. Germline V gene lookup returns CDR1 MNHEY and CDR2 SVGEGT.

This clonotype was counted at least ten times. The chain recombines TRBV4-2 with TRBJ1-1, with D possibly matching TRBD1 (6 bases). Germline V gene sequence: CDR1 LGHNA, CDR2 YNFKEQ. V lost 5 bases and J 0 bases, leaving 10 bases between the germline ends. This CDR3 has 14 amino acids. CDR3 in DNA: TGTGCCAGCAGCTATGGGACAATGAACACTGAAGCTTTCTTT. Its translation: CASSYGTMNTEAFF.

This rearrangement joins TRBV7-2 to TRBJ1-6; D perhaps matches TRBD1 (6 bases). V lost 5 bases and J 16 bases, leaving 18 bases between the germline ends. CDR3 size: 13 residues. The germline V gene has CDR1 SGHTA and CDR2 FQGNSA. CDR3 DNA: TGTGCCAGCAGCCCATGGACAGCCCGAGGACTCCACTTT. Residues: CASSPWTARGLHF.

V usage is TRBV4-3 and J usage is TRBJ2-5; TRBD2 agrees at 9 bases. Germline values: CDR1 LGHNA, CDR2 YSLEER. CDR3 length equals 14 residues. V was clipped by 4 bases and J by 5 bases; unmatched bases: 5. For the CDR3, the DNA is TGCGCCAGCAGCCTTAGCGGGAGCCGGGAGACCCAGTACTTC. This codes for CASSLSGSRETQYF.

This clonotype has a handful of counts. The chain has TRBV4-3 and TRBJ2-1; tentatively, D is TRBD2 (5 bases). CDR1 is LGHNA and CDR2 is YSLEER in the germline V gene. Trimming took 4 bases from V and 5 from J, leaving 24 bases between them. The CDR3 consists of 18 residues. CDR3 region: CASSLRTEGQAWHNEQFF. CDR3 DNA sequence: TGCGCCAGCAGCCTCCGCACCGAGGGCCAAGCTTGGCACAATGAGCAGTTCTTC.

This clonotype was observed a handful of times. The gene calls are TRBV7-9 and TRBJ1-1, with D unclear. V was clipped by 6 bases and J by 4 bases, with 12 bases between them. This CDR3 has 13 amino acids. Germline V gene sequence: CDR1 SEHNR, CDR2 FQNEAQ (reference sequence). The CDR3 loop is CASSFGVTTEAFF. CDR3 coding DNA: TGTGCCAGCAGTTTTGGGGTTACCACTGAAGCTTTCTTT. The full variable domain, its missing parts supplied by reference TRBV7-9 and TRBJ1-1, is DTGVSQNPRHKITKRGQNVTFRCDPISEHNRLYWYRQTLGQGPEFLTYFQNEAQLEKSRLLSDRFSAERPKGSFSTLEIQRTEQGDSAMYLCASSFGVTTEAFFGQGTRLTVV.

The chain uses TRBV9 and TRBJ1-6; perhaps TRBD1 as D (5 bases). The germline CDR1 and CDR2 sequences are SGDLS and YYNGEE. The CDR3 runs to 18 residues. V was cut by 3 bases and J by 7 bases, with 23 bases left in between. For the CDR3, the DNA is TGTGCCAGCAGCGCCATCAGAATGAGGGGAGGGGAAAATTCACCCCTCCACTTT. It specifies CASSAIRMRGGENSPLHF.